The clone carrying this T cell receptor beta chain has only a few counts. As yet, its antigen is unknown. It was with 60 Vbeta and 13 Jbeta primers that the PCR ran. The repertoire was sequenced with immunoSEQ multiplex PCR; TCRdb's copy has only in-frame clones and lacks some. This sample yields 95,000 to 110,000 clones, of which around a tenth are seen a single time; less than 6% belongs to the top ten. The data were taken from a study of cytomegalovirus exposure and HLA in healthy donors. Across the whole study: Assignment to the Caucasian-associated ancestry cluster applied to more than 75% of the approximately 400 genotyped donors. Study-wide points: High specificity and sensitivity for cytomegalovirus status were reported for the classifier. Several V segments, TRBV6-2 and TRBV6-3 among them, could not be told apart and were dropped. A later analysis found TCR association rates differed by HLA locus, highest for DRB1 and lowest for HLA-C.

The germline V gene has CDR1 SGHNT and CDR2 YYREEE (reference sequence). Unmatched junction bases numbered 6, after V lost 5 bases and J lost 5 bases. The CDR3 is made up of 13 amino acids. This TCR was recovered from a man in his forties or fifties in good health and CMV-seropositive. V gene TRBV5-4 combines with J gene TRBJ1-1, with 7 bases fitting TRBD1. Input material: PBMCs. CDR3 nucleotides: TGTGCCAGCAGGAGGGACAGTTTGACTGAAGCTTTCTTT. It yields the protein CASRRDSLTEAFF.